The clone carrying this T cell receptor beta chain has more than one count but fewer than ten. The germline CDR1 and CDR2 sequences are WNHNN and SYGVQD (reference sequence). With V trimmed by 2 bases and J by 4 bases, 2 bases remained unmatched. The CDR3 covers 14 residues. This sample is drawn from a study of T-cell reconstitution after alpha-beta-depleted transplantation in children. Preparing the TCRbeta library involved the use of unique molecular identifiers. A single record per CDR3 protein comes from TCRdb applying MiXCR to the PCR reads. This repertoire shows roughly 500,000 distinct CDR3 sequences, about 18% found once; its top ten account for approximately 3%.

The receptor comes from a human donor who donated a stem cell graft to a child with acute lymphoblastic leukemia. The source was PBMCs from the stem cell graft donor, collected from the stem cell graft. V is TRBV10-1 and J is TRBJ2-5; TRBD2 agrees at 9 bases. The CDR3 region is CASSEGLARETQYF. Written as DNA, the CDR3 is TGCGCCAGCAGTGAGGGACTAGCGCGAGAGACCCAGTACTTC.